This T cell receptor (beta chain) was captured in a study of blood T cell repertoires in COVID-19. As for the study in general: Whether acute or convalescent, the COVID-19 samples came from the United States, Italy and Spain. From T cells, B-cell-depleted T cells, or PBMCs came the material, which was cDNA or gDNA.

Per the authors' pipeline: By means of reference gene primer amplification, nucleated cell counts were estimated. Sequenced by immunoSEQ multiplex PCR; TCRdb stores in-frame clones only, minus some. The V and J calls and clone size were taken over from that table, and D and trimming were inferred from the DNA. Seen here are about 55,000 clones, 88% observed once, and the top ten hold roughly 8.4%. V lost 5 bases, J lost 5 bases, and 12 bases lay in between. There are 13 residues in the CDR3. Germline V CDR1 and CDR2: MRHNA, SNTAGT. The sample comprised peripheral blood. The origin of this receptor is a man in his fifties or sixties with active COVID-19. The chain has TRBV6-4 and TRBJ2-5, with D possibly TRBD2 on 5 matching bases. DNA for the CDR3: TGTGCCAGCAGTATATACGCGGGCGAGACCCAGTACTTC. Translated: CASSIYAGETQYF.